The 3 T cell receptor beta chains below were found in one sample sequenced in a study of cytomegalovirus exposure and HLA in healthy donors. PCR amplification relied on 60 Vbeta primers (plus 13 Jbeta primers). The method was immunoSEQ multiplex PCR; TCRdb's version includes in-frame clones alone and lacks a portion of them. Altogether about 90,000 clones are present, 65% to 85% being singletons, with the ten largest covering around 2.3%. The specimen was PBMCs. These receptors all come from a man younger than 30 in good health and CMV-seronegative.

The V gene is TRBV28, the J gene TRBJ2-7; no reliable D call. The V gene's germline CDR1 is MDHEN and CDR2 SYDVKM. This CDR3 contains 14 residues. V was pared by 3 bases and J by 1 base, with 10 bases between. This CDR3 reads CASSLVGASYEQYF. The CDR3 DNA reads TGTGCCAGCAGTTTGGTTGGAGCTTCCTACGAGCAGTACTTC. Full variable domain (missing parts from reference TRBV28 and TRBJ2-7): DVKVTQSSRYLVKRTGEKVFLECVQDMDHENMFWYRQDPGLGLRLIYFSYDVKMKEKGDIPEGYSVSREKKERFSLILESASTNQTSMYLCASSLVGASYEQYFGPGTRLTVT.

The chain links TRBV6-1 to TRBJ2-7; 8 nucleotides agree with TRBD2. Germline trimming cut 2 bases from V and 5 bases from J; bases unmatched to any gene: 11. Germline CDR1 and CDR2: MNHNS and SASEGT. The CDR3 covers 16 residues. In DNA, the CDR3 is TGTGCCAGCAGTGAATCCACTAGCGGTAGAGTGGACGAGCAGTACTTC. Protein sequence: CASSESTSGRVDEQYF.

V and J are TRBV19 and TRBJ2-1; 12 bases align to TRBD2. CDR3 length equals 16 residues. V gave up 5 bases and J gave up 7 bases; unmatched junction bases: 9. In germline, CDR1 is LNHDA, CDR2 SQIVND (reference sequence). The CDR3 spells CASSGGLAGLWNEQFF. The CDR3 DNA reads as TGTGCCAGTAGTGGCGGACTAGCGGGACTCTGGAATGAGCAGTTCTTC.